The 28 T cell receptor beta chains given below trace back to one sample, sequenced in a study of OX40 agonist ivuxolimab in advanced cancers. Sequencing was performed with immunoSEQ multiplex PCR; in TCRdb, only in-frame clones are kept and a portion is missing. The table lists 70,000 or so clones, approximately 86% of them singletons. The source material was CD4+ or CD8+ T cells sorted from blood, sampled in a trial of the OX40 agonist ivuxolimab. The receptors stem from an adult with an advanced solid tumor such as melanoma, head and neck, liver or kidney cancer.

The J gene is TRBJ2-3, the V gene TRBV4-1, with unresolved D. The germline V and J ends were trimmed by 0 bases and 2 bases, with 9 bases remaining between them. Germline V gene data show CDR1 as MGHRA and CDR2 as YSYEKL. This CDR3 has 15 amino acids. CDR3 DNA: TGCGCCAGCAGCCAAGAGTCGATAGCCACAGATACGCAGTATTTT. Protein sequence: CASSQESIATDTQYF.

In its sample, this clone was seen once. In nucleotides, the CDR3 is TGTGCCAGCAGCGTATCCGGGAGTAGTATAAATGAGCAGTTCTTC. It translates to CASSVSGSSINEQFF. The genes are TRBV9 and TRBJ2-1; TRBD2 might be the D (6 bases). CDR3 length: 15 residues. CDR1 and CDR2 from the germline V gene are SGDLS and YYNGEE. The V gene lost 1 base and the J gene lost 7 bases, with 15 bases spanning the gap.

The chain recombines TRBV19 with TRBJ2-7; D is perhaps TRBD1 (6 bases). The CDR3 has 13 residues. Between the trimmed V and J ends, which lost 9 bases and 5 bases, there was a span of 17 bases. CDR1 is LNHDA, CDR2 SQIVND, per germline (reference sequence). The CDR3 protein is CASSNRATDEQYF. The CDR3 nucleotides read TGTGCCAGCTCCAACAGGGCGACTGACGAGCAGTACTTC.

This sequence joins TRBV7-2 and TRBJ2-3; D may be TRBD1 (5 bases). This CDR3 is built from 13 residues. The germline V gene has CDR1 SGHTA and CDR2 FQGNSA. V shed 0 bases and J shed 4 bases, with 5 bases lying between them. This CDR3 is CASSLAGPDTQYF. The CDR3 DNA reads TGTGCCAGCAGCTTAGCGGGGCCAGATACGCAGTATTTT.

This chain connects TRBV7-2 to TRBJ1-2; weak D call: TRBD1 (5 bases). The CDR3 loop spans 14 amino acids. V gave up 3 bases and J gave up 2 bases, with 10 bases separating them. CDR1 is SGHTA and CDR2 is FQGNSA in the germline V gene. CDR3 region: CASSFLGQNYGYTF. CDR3 in DNA: TGTGCCAGCAGCTTTTTAGGACAAAACTATGGCTACACCTTC.

J is TRBJ2-2 and V is TRBV5-6, with D possibly being TRBD1 or TRBD2 (5 bases each). V shed 4 bases and J shed 3 bases, with 13 bases lying between them. The CDR3 is 15 residues long. CDR1 and CDR2 from the germline V gene are SGHDT and YYEEEE. CDR3 sequence: CASSRDRAYTGELFF. In DNA, the CDR3 is TGTGCCAGCAGCCGGGACCGGGCCTACACCGGGGAGCTGTTTTTT.

This clone turned up a few times. The chain links TRBV27 to TRBJ1-5, with 9 positions matching TRBD1. The ends lost 0 bases at V and 6 bases at J; junction bases unmatched: 6. The CDR3 totals 16 residues. Looked up from germline, CDR1 is MNHEY and CDR2 is SMNVEV (reference sequence). This CDR3 reads CASSLSWDREGQPQHF. DNA of the CDR3: TGTGCCAGCAGTTTATCATGGGACAGGGAGGGTCAGCCCCAGCATTTT.

This CDR3 reads CASSMIGFGDYEQYF. In nucleotides, the CDR3 is TGTGCCAGTAGTATGATTGGTTTCGGGGACTACGAGCAGTACTTC. V and J are TRBV19 and TRBJ2-7; D perhaps matches TRBD2 (5 bases). The CDR3 sequence is 15 residues long. Germline lookup yields CDR1 LNHDA and CDR2 SQIVND (reference sequence). V gave up 3 bases and J gave up 3 bases, with 15 bases separating them. The entire variable domain, with the rest obtained from reference TRBV19 and TRBJ2-7, is as follows: DGGITQSPKYLFRKEGQNVTLSCEQNLNHDAMYWYRQDPGQGLRLIYYSQIVNDFQKGDIAEGYSVSREKKESFPLTVTSAQKNPTAFYLCASSMIGFGDYEQYFGPGTRLTVT.

The rearrangement joins TRBV29-1 to TRBJ2-5; D tentatively fits TRBD1 or TRBD2 (6 bases each). TRBJ2-7 explains the end of the DNA better; the J call may be wrong. This CDR3 region has 14 residues. Germline V lookup: CDR1 SQVTM, CDR2 ANQGSEA. This chain's CDR3 is CSVGQRGAPYEQYF. CDR3 coding DNA: TGCAGCGTTGGTCAGAGGGGGGCCCCCTACGAGCAGTACTTC.

The gene calls are TRBV11-2 and TRBJ2-1; 7 bases are shared with TRBD1. Trimming removed 2 bases from V and 9 bases from J; junction bases left unmatched: 10. From germline, CDR1 is SGHAT and CDR2 FQNNGV. The CDR3 has 15 amino acids. As DNA, the CDR3 is TGTGCCAGCAGCTTATCGGGGACAGTCTCCGGTGAGCAGTTCTTC. Protein sequence: CASSLSGTVSGEQFF.

CDR3 coding DNA: TGTGCCAGCAGCATTCGCGAGGGACAGACCCCCCAGCATTTT. Its protein product is CASSIREGQTPQHF. V is TRBV7-1 and J is TRBJ1-5, with 7 bases fitting TRBD1. TRBV7-1 is annotated as an ORF whose role is uncertain. The CDR3 loop spans 14 amino acids. Trimming at V came to 5 bases and at J to 10 bases, leaving 11 bases not matched to a gene.

The chain has TRBV11-1 and TRBJ2-7, with TRBD2 matching 12 bases. Trimming at V came to 2 bases and at J to 7 bases, leaving 6 bases not matched to a gene. In germline, CDR1 is SGHAT, CDR2 FQDESV (reference sequence). This CDR3 has 15 amino acids. The CDR3 sequence: CASSLLAGGLREQYF. The CDR3, as DNA: TGTGCCAGCAGCTTACTAGCGGGGGGGCTCCGGGAGCAGTACTTC. The full variable domain, its missing parts supplied by reference TRBV11-1 and TRBJ2-7, is EAEVAQSPRYKITEKSQAVAFWCDPISGHATLYWYRQILGQGPELLVQFQDESVVDDSQLPKDRFSAERLKGVDSTLKIQPAELGDSAMYLCASSLLAGGLREQYFGPGTRLTVT.

V is TRBV6-5 and J is TRBJ1-6, with a weak D call TRBD1 (6 bases). The CDR3 contains 13 residues. The V end was cut by 7 bases, the J end by 7 bases, with 11 bases between. CDR1 and CDR2 from the germline V gene are MNHEY and SVGAGI. The CDR3 loop is CASNWGRNSPLHF. The CDR3 DNA is TGTGCCAGCAACTGGGGGCGGAATTCACCCCTCCACTTT.

This chain joins TRBV29-1 and TRBJ1-1, with 7 bases aligning to TRBD1. V lost 5 bases to trimming and J lost 3 bases; unmatched junction nucleotides: 6. The CDR3 is made up of 13 amino acids. Germline CDR1 SQVTM, CDR2 ANQGSEA. The CDR3 spells CSVSDRADTEAFF. CDR3 nucleotides: TGCAGCGTTTCCGACAGGGCGGACACTGAAGCTTTCTTT.

This chain links TRBV5-1 with TRBJ2-3; a weak D match, TRBD2 (6 bases). Germline V gene data show CDR1 as SGHRS and CDR2 as YFSETQ. This CDR3 has 15 residues. V was clipped by 1 base and J by 1 base, with 10 bases between them. For the CDR3, the DNA is TGCGCCAGCAGCTTGTTCACTAGCCGCACAGATACGCAGTATTTT. Its translation is CASSLFTSRTDTQYF.

In the case of this clone: The junction shows a germline mismatch at one end, possibly a read error. The gene calls are TRBV14 and TRBJ2-7; TRBD2 agrees at 9 bases. Germline V gives CDR1 SGHDN, CDR2 FVKESK. The CDR3 totals 12 residues. The CDR3 DNA is TGTGCCAGCAGCCACGGGACTAGCCGTTTACACTTC. Protein sequence: CASSHGTSRLHF. Looking up the rest from reference TRBV14 and TRBJ2-7 gives the full variable domain: EAGVTQFPSHSVIEKGQTVTLRCDPISGHDNLYWYRRVMGKEIKFLLHFVKESKQDESGMPNNRFLAERTGGTYSTLKVQPAELEDSGVYFCASSHGTSRLHFGPGTRLTVT.

The chain has TRBV19 and TRBJ1-4; 7 nucleotides line up with TRBD1. The CDR3 extends over 16 amino acids. Trimming at V came to 3 bases and at J to 8 bases, leaving 12 bases not matched to a gene. Germline V gives CDR1 LNHDA, CDR2 SQIVND (reference sequence). The CDR3 region is CASSMLLTGWVEKLFF. CDR3 sequence (DNA): TGTGCCAGTAGTATGCTGTTGACAGGGTGGGTCGAAAAACTGTTTTTT.

The chain combines TRBV15 with TRBJ2-1; 9 bases are a match to TRBD2. The CDR3 is 16 residues long. The germline V gene encodes CDR1 LNHNV and CDR2 YYDKDF (reference sequence). J gave up 0 bases and V 4 bases, and 4 bases lay outside the gene matches. CDR3 in amino acids: CATSIAGVFSYNEQFF. CDR3 nucleotides: TGTGCCACCAGCATAGCGGGGGTGTTCTCCTACAATGAGCAGTTCTTC.

The CDR3 DNA is TGCGCCAGCAGCCAAGATCCCTTCGGGACAGGATCTCTCTCCTCTGGAAACACCATATATTTT. It translates to CASSQDPFGTGSLSSGNTIYF. The chain combines TRBV4-1 with TRBJ1-3; 8 bases agree with TRBD1. The germline V gene has CDR1 MGHRA and CDR2 YSYEKL. The CDR3 consists of 21 residues. J lost 0 bases, V lost 0 bases, and 16 bases had no gene match.

The chain uses TRBV5-4 and TRBJ1-1; perhaps TRBD1 as D (5 bases). The CDR3 has 14 residues. Trimming stripped 2 bases from V and 3 bases from J, with 11 bases between. Germline CDR1 reads SGHNT; CDR2 reads YYREEE (reference sequence). The CDR3 DNA follows: TGTGCCAGCAGCTTCGATCCGGGGGACACTGAAGCTTTCTTT. Amino acids: CASSFDPGDTEAFF.

This clone was counted once. This sequence joins TRBV6-4 and TRBJ2-3; possibly TRBD1 for D (5 bases). Trimming cost V 6 bases and J 2 bases, with 18 bases left between them. Germline loops: CDR1 MRHNA, CDR2 SNTAGT. There are 16 residues in the CDR3. CDR3 coding DNA: TGTGCCAGCAGGGCAGGGTACCATGAATACACAGATACGCAGTATTTT. Protein: CASRAGYHEYTDTQYF.

This chain joins TRBV9 and TRBJ2-5; tentatively, D is TRBD1 or TRBD2 (6 bases each). The CDR3 has 13 residues. Deletions cut 0 bases from V and 5 bases from J, with 8 bases between. Germline V gene data show CDR1 as SGDLS and CDR2 as YYNGEE. The CDR3 DNA is TGTGCCAGCAGCGTAGCGGGGGCGGAGACCCAGTACTTC. Translated, it gives CASSVAGAETQYF.

This rearrangement joins TRBV4-1 to TRBJ2-3; D possibly corresponds to TRBD1 (6 bases). Germline V CDR1 and CDR2: MGHRA, YSYEKL. V was cut by 0 bases and J by 2 bases, with 15 bases left in between. This CDR3 is built from 17 residues. As DNA, the CDR3 is TGCGCCAGCAGCCAAGATCGGAGAGACAGGCTCACAGATACGCAGTATTTT. It yields the protein CASSQDRRDRLTDTQYF.

This chain uses TRBV30 with TRBJ1-3; D uncertain. The CDR3 covers 14 residues. Trimming removed 8 bases at V and 9 bases at J, with 23 bases between. Germline V gene sequence: CDR1 GTSNPN, CDR2 SVGIG (reference sequence). The CDR3 bases are TGTGCCCAGCAGACCGGTCTTTCTGTCTCCACCATATATTTT. Its protein product is CAQQTGLSVSTIYF.

V and J are TRBV5-1 and TRBJ1-1, with no clear D. Trimming removed 0 bases at V and 4 bases at J, with 7 bases between. The germline CDR1 and CDR2 sequences are SGHRS and YFSETQ. This CDR3 is 13 amino acids long. In DNA form, the CDR3 reads TGCGCCAGCAGCTTGGAACGTGGCACTGAAGCTTTCTTT. It yields the protein CASSLERGTEAFF. The variable domain in full, completed from reference TRBV5-1 and TRBJ1-1, reads KAGVTQTPRYLIKTRGQQVTLSCSPISGHRSVSWYQQTPGQGLQFLFEYFSETQRNKGNFPGRFSGRQFSNSRSEMNVSTLELGDSALYLCASSLERGTEAFFGQGTRLTVV.

As DNA, the CDR3 is TGTGCCAGTAGTATCCTCCCCGGGGTAGGTCGCAATCAGCCCCAGCATTTT. Amino acids: CASSILPGVGRNQPQHF. V and J are TRBV19 and TRBJ1-5; D not certain. The V end was cut by 3 bases, the J end by 2 bases, with 17 bases between. Germline loops: CDR1 LNHDA, CDR2 SQIVND (reference sequence). The CDR3 extends over 17 amino acids.

This clone has just one count. The CDR3 protein is CASRGAGGGTGYTF. The CDR3 DNA follows: TGTGCCAGCAGGGGGGCCGGCGGGGGAACTGGCTACACCTTC. J is TRBJ1-2 and V is TRBV28; weak D call: TRBD1 (6 bases). Trimming removed 6 bases at V and 7 bases at J, with 18 bases between. The CDR3 length is 14 residues. Germline V gene lookup returns CDR1 MDHEN and CDR2 SYDVKM.

The genes are TRBV27 and TRBJ2-7; the D gene could be TRBD1 or TRBD2 (7 bases each). The V gene lost 3 bases and the J gene lost 1 base, with 13 bases spanning the gap. This CDR3 comprises 15 residues. Germline V gene data show CDR1 as MNHEY and CDR2 as SMNVEV (reference sequence). As DNA, the CDR3 is TGTGCCAGCAGTTTCGGCAGGGGGGGATCCTACGAGCAGTACTTC. Translation gives CASSFGRGGSYEQYF.